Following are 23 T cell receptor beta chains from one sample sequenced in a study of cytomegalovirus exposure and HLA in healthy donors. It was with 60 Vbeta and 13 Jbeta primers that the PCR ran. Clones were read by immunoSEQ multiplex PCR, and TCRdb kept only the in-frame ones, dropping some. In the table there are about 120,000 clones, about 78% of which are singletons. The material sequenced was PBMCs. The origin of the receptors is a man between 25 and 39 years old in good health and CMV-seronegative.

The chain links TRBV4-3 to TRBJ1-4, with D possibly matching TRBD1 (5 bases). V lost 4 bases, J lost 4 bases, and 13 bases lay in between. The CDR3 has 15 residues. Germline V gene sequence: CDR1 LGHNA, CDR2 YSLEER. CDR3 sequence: CASSRQGIDNEKLFF. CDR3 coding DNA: TGCGCCAGCAGCCGTCAGGGTATAGATAATGAAAAACTGTTTTTT.

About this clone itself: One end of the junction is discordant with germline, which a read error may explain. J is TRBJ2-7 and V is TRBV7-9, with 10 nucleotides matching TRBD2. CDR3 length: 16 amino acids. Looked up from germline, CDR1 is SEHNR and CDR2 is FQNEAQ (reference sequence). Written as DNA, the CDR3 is TGTTCCAGCAGCTTAGCGAGCGGGGGGGCCTCCTACGAGCAGTACTTC. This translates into CSSSLASGGASYEQYF.

CDR3 in DNA: TGTGCCAGTAGTATGGACAGGGAGGGAAATCAGCCCCAGCATTTT. It specifies CASSMDREGNQPQHF. This chain connects TRBV19 to TRBJ1-5, with 8 bases that match TRBD1. This CDR3 has 15 amino acids. Germline V gene sequence: CDR1 LNHDA, CDR2 SQIVND (reference sequence). After removal of 3 bases from V and 4 bases from J, the junction contained 5 bases not matched to a gene.

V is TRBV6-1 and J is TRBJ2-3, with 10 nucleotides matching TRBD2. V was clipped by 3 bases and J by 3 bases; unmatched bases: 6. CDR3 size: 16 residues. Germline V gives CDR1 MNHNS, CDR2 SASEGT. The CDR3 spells CASSDPPSGGTDTQYF. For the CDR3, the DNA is TGTGCCAGCAGTGACCCTCCTAGCGGGGGTACAGATACGCAGTATTTT.

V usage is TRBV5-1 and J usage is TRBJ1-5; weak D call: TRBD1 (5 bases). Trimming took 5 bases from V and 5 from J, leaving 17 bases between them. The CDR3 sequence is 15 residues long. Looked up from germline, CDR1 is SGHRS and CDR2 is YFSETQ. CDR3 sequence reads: CASRLGTLPHQPQHF. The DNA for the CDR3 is TGCGCCAGCAGACTAGGGACTTTACCACATCAGCCCCAGCATTTT.

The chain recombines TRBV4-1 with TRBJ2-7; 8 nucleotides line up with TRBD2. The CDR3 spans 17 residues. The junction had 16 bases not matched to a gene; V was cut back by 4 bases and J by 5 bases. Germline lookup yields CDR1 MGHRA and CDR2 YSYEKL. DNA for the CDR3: TGCGCCAGCAGCCGAAGGGGGTTGGCGGGGGGAGTAAACGAGCAGTACTTC. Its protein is CASSRRGLAGGVNEQYF.

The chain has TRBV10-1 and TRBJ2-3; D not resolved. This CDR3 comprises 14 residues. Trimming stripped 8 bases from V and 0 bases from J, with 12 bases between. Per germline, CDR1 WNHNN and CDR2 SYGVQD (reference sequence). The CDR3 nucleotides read TGCGCCAGCGCCGACGGGTCTAGCACAGATACGCAGTATTTT. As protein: CASADGSSTDTQYF.

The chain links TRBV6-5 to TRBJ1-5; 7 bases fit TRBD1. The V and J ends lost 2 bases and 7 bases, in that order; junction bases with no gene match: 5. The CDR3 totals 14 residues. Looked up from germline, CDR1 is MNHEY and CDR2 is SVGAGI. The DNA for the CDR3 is TGTGCCAGCAGTTACAGGGGGCGCGACCAGCCCCAGCATTTT. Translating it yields CASSYRGRDQPQHF.

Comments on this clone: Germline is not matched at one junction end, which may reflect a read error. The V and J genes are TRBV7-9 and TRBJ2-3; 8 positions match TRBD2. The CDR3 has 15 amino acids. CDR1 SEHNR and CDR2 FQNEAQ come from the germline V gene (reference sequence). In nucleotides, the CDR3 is TGTTCCAGCAGCCCAGCTAGCGGGTTCACAGATACGCAGTATTTT. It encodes CSSSPASGFTDTQYF.

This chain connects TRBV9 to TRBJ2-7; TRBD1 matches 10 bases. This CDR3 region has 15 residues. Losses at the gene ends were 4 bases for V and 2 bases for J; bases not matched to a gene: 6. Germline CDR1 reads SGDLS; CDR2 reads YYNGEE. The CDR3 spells CASSTGQGIPYEQYF. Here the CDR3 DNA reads TGTGCCAGCAGCACGGGACAGGGGATCCCCTACGAGCAGTACTTC.

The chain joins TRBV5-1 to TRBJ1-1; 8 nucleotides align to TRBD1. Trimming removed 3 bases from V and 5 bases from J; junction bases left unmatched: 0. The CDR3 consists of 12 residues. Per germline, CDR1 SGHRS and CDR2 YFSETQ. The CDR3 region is CASSYRGTEAFF. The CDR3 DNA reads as TGCGCCAGCAGCTACAGGGGGACTGAAGCTTTCTTT.

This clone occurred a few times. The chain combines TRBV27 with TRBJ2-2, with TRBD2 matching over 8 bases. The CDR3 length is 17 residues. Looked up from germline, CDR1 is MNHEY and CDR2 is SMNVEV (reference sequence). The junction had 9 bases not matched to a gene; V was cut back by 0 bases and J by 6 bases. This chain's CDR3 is CASSLSAGGDGPGELFF. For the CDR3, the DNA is TGTGCCAGCAGTTTATCGGCCGGGGGGGACGGGCCCGGGGAGCTGTTTTTT.

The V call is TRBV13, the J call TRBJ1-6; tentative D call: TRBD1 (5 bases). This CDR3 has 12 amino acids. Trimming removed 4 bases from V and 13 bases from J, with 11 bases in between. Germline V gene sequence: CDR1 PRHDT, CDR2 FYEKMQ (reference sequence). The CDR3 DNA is TGTGCCAGCAGCTCCCCAGGGCTTCCCCTCCACTTT. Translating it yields CASSSPGLPLHF.

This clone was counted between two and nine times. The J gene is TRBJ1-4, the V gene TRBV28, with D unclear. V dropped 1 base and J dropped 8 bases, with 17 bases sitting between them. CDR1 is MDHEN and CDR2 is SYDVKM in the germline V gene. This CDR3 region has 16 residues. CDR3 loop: CASSLSGKGRGEKLFF. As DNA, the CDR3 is TGTGCCAGCAGTTTATCCGGGAAGGGCAGAGGCGAAAAACTGTTTTTT.

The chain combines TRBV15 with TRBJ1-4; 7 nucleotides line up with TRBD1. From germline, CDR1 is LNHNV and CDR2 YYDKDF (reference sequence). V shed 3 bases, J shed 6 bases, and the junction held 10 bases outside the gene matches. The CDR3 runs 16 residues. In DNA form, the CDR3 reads TGTGCCACCAGCAGGGATCCGACAGGGCTGGATGAAAAACTGTTTTTT. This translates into CATSRDPTGLDEKLFF.

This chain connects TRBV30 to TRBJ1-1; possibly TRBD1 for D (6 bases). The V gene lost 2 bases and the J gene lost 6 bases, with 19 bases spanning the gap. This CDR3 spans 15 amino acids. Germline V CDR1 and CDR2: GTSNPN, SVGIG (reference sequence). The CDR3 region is CAWSSVTGIWSEAFF. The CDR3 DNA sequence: TGTGCCTGGAGTTCTGTAACAGGGATCTGGTCTGAAGCTTTCTTT.

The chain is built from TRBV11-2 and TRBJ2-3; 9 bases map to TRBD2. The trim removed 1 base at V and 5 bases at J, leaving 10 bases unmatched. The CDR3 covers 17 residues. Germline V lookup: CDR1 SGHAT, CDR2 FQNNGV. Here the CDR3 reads CASSLVYLAGREDTQYF. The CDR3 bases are TGTGCCAGCAGCTTAGTTTATCTAGCGGGGAGAGAAGATACGCAGTATTTT.

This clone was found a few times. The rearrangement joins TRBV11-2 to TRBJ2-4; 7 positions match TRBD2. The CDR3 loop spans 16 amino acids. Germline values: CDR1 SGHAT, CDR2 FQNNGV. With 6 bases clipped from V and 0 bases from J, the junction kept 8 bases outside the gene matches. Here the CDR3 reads CASSKRETIAKNIQYF. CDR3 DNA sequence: TGTGCCAGCAGTAAGCGGGAAACCATAGCCAAAAACATTCAGTACTTC.

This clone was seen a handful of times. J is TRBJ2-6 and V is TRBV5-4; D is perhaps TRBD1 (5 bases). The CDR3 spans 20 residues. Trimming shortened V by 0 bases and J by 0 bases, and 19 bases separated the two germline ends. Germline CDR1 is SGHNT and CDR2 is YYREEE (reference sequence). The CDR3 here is CASSLEFVGRQNSGANVLTF. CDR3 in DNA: TGTGCCAGCAGCTTGGAGTTTGTGGGGCGACAGAACTCTGGGGCCAACGTCCTGACTTTC.

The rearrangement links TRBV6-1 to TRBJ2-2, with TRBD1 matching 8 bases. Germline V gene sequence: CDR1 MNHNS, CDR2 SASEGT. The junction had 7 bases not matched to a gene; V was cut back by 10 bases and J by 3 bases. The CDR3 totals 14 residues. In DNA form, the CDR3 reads TGTGCCACCAAGACAGGGGTGGACACCGGGGAGCTGTTTTTT. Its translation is CATKTGVDTGELFF.

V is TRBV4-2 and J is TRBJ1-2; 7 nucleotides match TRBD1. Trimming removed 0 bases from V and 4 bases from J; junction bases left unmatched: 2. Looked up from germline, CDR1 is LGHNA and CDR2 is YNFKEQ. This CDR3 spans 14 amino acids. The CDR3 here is CASSQDRGAYGYTF. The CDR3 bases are TGTGCCAGCAGCCAAGACAGGGGGGCCTATGGCTACACCTTC.

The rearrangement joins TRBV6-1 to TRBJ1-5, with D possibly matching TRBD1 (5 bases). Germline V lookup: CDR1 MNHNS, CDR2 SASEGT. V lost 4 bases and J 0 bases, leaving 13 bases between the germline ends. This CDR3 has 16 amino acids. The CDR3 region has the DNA TGTGCCAGCAGTGTCTCAAGGGGTACTAGCAATCAGCCCCAGCATTTT. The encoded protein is CASSVSRGTSNQPQHF.

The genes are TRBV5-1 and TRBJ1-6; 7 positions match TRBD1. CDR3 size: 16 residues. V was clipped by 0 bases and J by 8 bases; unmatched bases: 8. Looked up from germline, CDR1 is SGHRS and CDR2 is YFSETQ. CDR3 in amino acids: CASSLGLGQRDSPLHF. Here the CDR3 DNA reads TGCGCCAGCAGCTTGGGCCTGGGACAGCGAGATTCACCCCTCCACTTT.